These 20 T cell receptor beta chains share one sample of origin, sequenced in a study of CD8+ T cells in alopecia areata. Treatment meaning: oral pan-JAK inhibitor, 5-10 mg twice daily. Extraction and reverse transcription of RNA yielded cDNA as the sequencing template. Profiling relied on immunoSEQ multiplex PCR, and the TCRdb table lists in-frame clones only, not all of them. The data show roughly 110,000 clones, 65% to 85% seen once. Sample: CD8+ T cells sorted from blood, taken at week 24, from a patient treated with tofacitinib. These receptors were taken from a human donor with alopecia areata.

The chain couples TRBV27 to TRBJ2-1; 9 bases line up with TRBD1. CDR1 is MNHEY and CDR2 is SMNVEV in the germline V gene (reference sequence). The CDR3 is 14 residues long. Unmatched junction bases numbered 4, after V lost 7 bases and J lost 3 bases. CDR3 amino acids: CASTWGQGYNEQFF. Here the CDR3 DNA reads TGTGCCAGCACTTGGGGACAGGGCTACAATGAGCAGTTCTTC.

In DNA form, the CDR3 reads TGCGCCAGCAGCCAGGGGGACAGCGCTGAAGCTTTCTTT. Translated: CASSQGDSAEAFF. The chain uses TRBV4-3 and TRBJ1-1; 7 bases align to TRBD1. The V and J ends lost 3 bases and 6 bases, in that order; junction bases with no gene match: 4. This CDR3 comprises 13 residues. Germline CDR1 is LGHNA and CDR2 is YSLEER.

This sequence joins TRBV7-2 and TRBJ2-7; perhaps TRBD2 as D (5 bases). V dropped 4 bases and J dropped 3 bases, with 10 bases sitting between them. Germline CDR1 and CDR2: SGHTA and FQGNSA. CDR3 length: 13 residues. For the CDR3, the DNA is TGTGCCAGCAGCTCCCACCGGGACTACGAGCAGTACTTC. Its translation: CASSSHRDYEQYF.

The rearrangement joins TRBV4-1 to TRBJ2-1, with D unclear. This CDR3 contains 15 residues. The V gene's germline CDR1 is MGHRA and CDR2 YSYEKL. The V end was cut by 5 bases, the J end by 9 bases, with 20 bases between. CDR3 nucleotide sequence: TGCGCCAGCAGCATGCGTAGGGATGGGTCGGGTGAGCAGTTCTTC. This sequence encodes CASSMRRDGSGEQFF.

V usage is TRBV7-9 and J usage is TRBJ2-5, with 11 bases lining up with TRBD2. This CDR3 comprises 17 residues. Germline V lookup: CDR1 SEHNR, CDR2 FQNEAQ (reference sequence). V shed 10 bases and J 4 bases; nucleotides not matched to a gene: 17. DNA for the CDR3: TGTGCCACCTTCTTGACTAGCGGGGAAAGGCGAGGAGAGACCCAGTACTTC. Amino acids: CATFLTSGERRGETQYF.

V and J are TRBV7-9 and TRBJ2-5; D may be TRBD1 (6 bases). Trimming removed 6 bases from V and 1 base from J, with 9 bases in between. Germline V lookup: CDR1 SEHNR, CDR2 FQNEAQ (reference sequence). The CDR3 totals 13 residues. This chain's CDR3 is CASRDRFQETQYF. The DNA for the CDR3 is TGTGCCAGCAGGGACAGATTCCAAGAGACCCAGTACTTC.

The V gene is TRBV6-1, the J gene TRBJ2-7, with TRBD1 as a possible D gene (6 bases). The ends were cut back, 1 base at V and 4 bases at J, with 14 bases in the middle. CDR3 size: 15 residues. The V gene's germline CDR1 is MNHNS and CDR2 SASEGT. CDR3 bases: TGTGCCAGCAGTGAAGAAGCAGGGGCCGGTTACGAGCAGTACTTC. Its translation is CASSEEAGAGYEQYF.

The chain carries TRBV11-2 and TRBJ1-1; D might be TRBD1 (6 bases). Germline V gene sequence: CDR1 SGHAT, CDR2 FQNNGV. This CDR3 contains 14 residues. Trimming left V 2 bases short and J 1 base short, with 8 bases between. The DNA of the CDR3 is TGTGCCAGCAGCTTAACAGGGACGAACACTGAAGCTTTCTTT. Translation: CASSLTGTNTEAFF.

Only one count was recorded for this clone. As DNA, the CDR3 is TGTGCCAGCAGATGGATTGATACGCAGTATTTT. It encodes CASRWIDTQYF. V usage is TRBV6-5 and J usage is TRBJ2-3; D remains unclear. Trimming stripped 6 bases from V and 6 bases from J, with 7 bases between. This CDR3 has 11 amino acids. Germline loops: CDR1 MNHEY, CDR2 SVGAGI.

The V call is TRBV5-6, the J call TRBJ2-5, with D perhaps matching TRBD2 (5 bases). Deletions cut 3 bases from V and 2 bases from J, with 11 bases between. CDR1 is SGHDT and CDR2 is YYEEEE in the germline V gene. The CDR3 is 14 amino acids. DNA for the CDR3: TGTGCCAGCAGCTCGCTGGGGAGTCAAGAGACCCAGTACTTC. Its protein product is CASSSLGSQETQYF.

This clone has just a few counts. The chain joins TRBV2 to TRBJ2-7; 8 nucleotides agree with TRBD1. V gave up 6 bases and J gave up 0 bases; unmatched junction bases: 7. Germline V gene sequence: CDR1 SNHLY, CDR2 FYNNEI. This CDR3 has 15 residues. Here the CDR3 DNA reads TGTGCCAGCAGGACAGGGGCAGGGAGCTCCTACGAGCAGTACTTC. It is translated as CASRTGAGSSYEQYF.

This chain uses TRBV5-1 with TRBJ2-3; 10 nucleotides match TRBD1. The CDR3 sequence is 18 residues long. V gave up 0 bases and J gave up 1 base; unmatched junction bases: 8. CDR1 is SGHRS and CDR2 is YFSETQ in the germline V gene. The CDR3 DNA reads as TGCGCCAGCAGCTTGGTCGCCGGGACAGGGGATCGCACAGATACGCAGTATTTT. It yields the protein CASSLVAGTGDRTDTQYF.

V gene TRBV7-6 combines with J gene TRBJ2-7; D possibly uses TRBD1 or TRBD2 (5 bases each). The germline V gene has CDR1 SGHVS and CDR2 FNYEAQ. The CDR3 consists of 14 residues. V dropped 4 bases and J dropped 2 bases, with 12 bases sitting between them. CDR3 DNA sequence: TGTGCCAGCAGCTCAGGGACCGTTGCCTACGAGCAGTACTTC. Its protein is CASSSGTVAYEQYF. The full variable domain, rest sourced from reference TRBV7-6 and TRBJ2-7, is GAGVSQSPRYKVTKRGQDVALRCDPISGHVSLYWYRQALGQGPEFLTYFNYEAQQDKSGLPNDRFSAERPEGSISTLTIQRTEQRDSAMYRCASSSGTVAYEQYFGPGTRLTVT.

The rearrangement joins TRBV6-4 to TRBJ2-2; D possibly corresponds to TRBD1 (6 bases). CDR1 and CDR2 (germline): MRHNA, SNTAGT. The CDR3 is 12 amino acids. The V and J ends lost 6 bases and 7 bases respectively, with 9 bases between them. CDR3 sequence reads: CASRQGNGELFF. The CDR3 coding sequence is TGTGCCAGCAGACAGGGCAACGGGGAGCTGTTTTTT.

V usage is TRBV7-9 and J usage is TRBJ2-5; D may correspond to TRBD1 or TRBD2 (5 bases each). V shed 1 base and J shed 5 bases, with 14 bases lying between them. The CDR3 runs to 15 residues. The germline CDR1 and CDR2 sequences are SEHNR and FQNEAQ (reference sequence). CDR3 protein: CASSLEGTRGETQYF. For the CDR3, the DNA is TGTGCCAGCAGCTTAGAAGGGACCCGAGGGGAGACCCAGTACTTC.

This clone appeared a single time. The CDR3 here is CASSLHTSGAQETQYF. CDR3 nucleotide sequence: TGTGCCAGCAGCCTGCATACTAGCGGGGCACAAGAGACCCAGTACTTC. The chain has TRBV13 and TRBJ2-5; the match to TRBD2 covers 10 bases. With 5 bases clipped from V and 2 bases from J, the junction kept 8 bases outside the gene matches. The CDR3 spans 16 residues. Germline V CDR1 and CDR2: PRHDT, FYEKMQ (reference sequence).

The gene calls are TRBV4-1 and TRBJ2-3; D possibly corresponds to TRBD2 (5 bases). Deletions cut 1 base from V and 2 bases from J, with 10 bases between. CDR1 and CDR2 (germline): MGHRA, YSYEKL. The CDR3 consists of 15 residues. CDR3 sequence reads: CASSQVSSLTDTQYF. In DNA, the CDR3 is TGCGCCAGCAGCCAAGTCTCTAGCCTCACAGATACGCAGTATTTT.

The chain links TRBV5-6 to TRBJ2-5; D gene uncertain. The CDR3 covers 14 residues. The germline CDR1 and CDR2 sequences are SGHDT and YYEEEE. The ends were cut back, 1 base at V and 6 bases at J, with 13 bases in the middle. The CDR3 sequence: CASSLSAGRKTQYF. The CDR3 DNA follows: TGTGCCAGCAGCTTGTCCGCCGGCCGGAAGACCCAGTACTTC.

This chain uses TRBV7-6 with TRBJ2-2, with a tentative D call TRBD2 (6 bases). Germline CDR1 and CDR2: SGHVS and FNYEAQ. The CDR3 is 17 amino acids. V was cut by 1 base and J by 4 bases, with 16 bases left in between. CDR3 nucleotides: TGTGCCAGCAGCTTAGGAGGGCCGGGGGTAGGCACCGGGGAGCTGTTTTTT. Translation: CASSLGGPGVGTGELFF. Filled out from reference TRBV7-6 and TRBJ2-2, the complete variable domain reads GAGVSQSPRYKVTKRGQDVALRCDPISGHVSLYWYRQALGQGPEFLTYFNYEAQQDKSGLPNDRFSAERPEGSISTLTIQRTEQRDSAMYRCASSLGGPGVGTGELFFGEGSRLTVL.

This rearrangement joins TRBV2 to TRBJ1-5, with D unclear. Trimming removed 6 bases from V and 4 bases from J, with 13 bases in between. This CDR3 spans 14 amino acids. Germline V gene lookup returns CDR1 SNHLY and CDR2 FYNNEI. CDR3 DNA sequence: TGTGCCAGCAGCAATGGCACGAGGAATCAGCCCCAGCATTTT. As protein: CASSNGTRNQPQHF.